This TCR beta chain was sequenced for a study of beta chain features in type 1 diabetes. Findings of the study overall: No resolution was reached here on whether HLA type influences TCRB rearrangement. More deletions and fewer insertions at VDJ junctions were found in patients with type 1 diabetes.

One heparinised draw, averaging roughly 110 mL, was taken per donor. Reverse transcribing all isolated RNA meant expressed TCRB transcripts were sequenced. Profiling relied on immunoSEQ multiplex PCR, and the TCRdb table lists in-frame clones only, not all of them. The sample holds 350,000 to 450,000 clones, 14% seen once. The table lists this clone with a few counts. No antigen is known for it. The germline V gene encodes CDR1 SGHRS and CDR2 YFSETQ. CDR3 length: 10 amino acids. Trimming pared 7 bases from V and 6 bases from J, leaving 5 bases between. This clonotype originated in a man aged 25 to 40 in good health. The chain carries TRBV5-1 and TRBJ2-1; no firm D call. Sequencing input: naive CD4+ T cells from blood. CDR3 in amino acids: CASFCNEQFF. CDR3 bases: TGCGCCAGCTTCTGCAATGAGCAGTTCTTC.